Described below is a single T cell receptor (beta chain) sequence and its context. Antigen specificity is unknown. The same CDR3 arises from other DNA sequences in this sample as well. CD45RO negativity and positive selection for CCR7 defined naive CD8 cells, a population that excluded terminally differentiated effector memory CD45RA+ cells. The entry originates in a study of shared clonotypes between healthy human individuals. About the research overall: The study enrolled two women and three men aged 18 to 49. A donor's plate count was three for CD4 naive and three for CD4 memory; CD8 naive had two and CD8 memory one.

Data came from immunoSEQ multiplex PCR; TCRdb stores just in-frame clones and leaves some out. The sample records roughly 2,000,000 clones, around 93% being singletons. Study-wide points: Around 5% was the fraction of naive CD4 clonotypes found shared across a few donors.

V was cut by 2 bases and J by 4 bases, with 5 bases left in between. This CDR3 contains 12 residues. In germline, CDR1 is MNHNY, CDR2 SVGAGI (reference sequence). The sample was naive CD8+ T cells from PBMCs. This chain links TRBV6-6 with TRBJ1-1; no firm D call. The clonotype was recovered from a man younger than 35 in good health. Some clones in this sample may be carry-over from other donors' samples. The CDR3 DNA is TGTGCCAGCAGTTACATGGGCACTGAAGCTTTCTTT. This codes for CASSYMGTEAFF.